The 28 T cell receptor beta chains listed next were all sequenced from one sample in a study of post-analysis software for immune sequencing data. Tagging with unique molecular identifiers was a feature of the TCR beta cDNA libraries. TCRdb reprocessed the PCR reads via MiXCR and lists one record per CDR3 protein. The table includes 450,000 to 650,000 distinct CDR3 sequences, roughly 47% detected once. These receptors are not linked to any known antigen. Study-wide findings and caveats: Five TRBV segments (TRBV5-6, TRBV5-1 and TRBV20-1 among them) occurred more frequently in patients than in controls.

Sequenced: blood. The source is a girl aged 5-17 years with multiple sclerosis.

For this clonotype: A read error may produce the germline difference seen at one junction end. The chain joins TRBV10-2 to TRBJ2-5; D is perhaps TRBD2 (5 bases). The CDR3 totals 11 residues. CDR1 is WSHSY, CDR2 SAAADI, per germline. CDR3 in DNA: TGCGCCAGCAGAGCGGTGGAGACCCTGTACTTC. It yields the protein CASRAVETLYF.

This chain uses TRBV5-1 with TRBJ1-1, with TRBD1 matching 9 bases. Germline-derived CDR1 and CDR2 are SGHRS and YFSETQ. V trimming: 2 bases; J trimming: 1 base; junction bases outside the gene matches: 12. The CDR3 has 18 amino acids. CDR3 sequence: CASSLFYRGRGSNTEAFF. In DNA, the CDR3 is TGCGCCAGCAGCTTATTTTACAGGGGGCGAGGGTCGAACACTGAAGCTTTCTTT.

The sample holds one count of this clonotype. This rearrangement joins TRBV5-5 to TRBJ2-3; possibly TRBD2 for D (6 bases). This CDR3 region has 15 residues. Germline V gene data show CDR1 as SGHKS and CDR2 as YYEKEE (reference sequence). Trimming stripped 3 bases from V and 5 bases from J, with 16 bases between. CDR3 bases: TGTGCCAGCAGCTCGGGGGACGGATCGGGAGATACGCAGTATTTT. Residues: CASSSGDGSGDTQYF. Supplemented by reference TRBV5-5 and TRBJ2-3, the full variable domain reads DAGVTQSPTHLIKTRGQQVTLRCSPISGHKSVSWYQQVLGQGPQFIFQYYEKEERGRGNFPDRFSARQFPNYSSELNVNALLLGDSALYLCASSSGDGSGDTQYFGPGTRLTVL.

The rearrangement joins TRBV12-3 or TRBV12-4 to TRBJ1-5, with 10 bases fitting TRBD1. Trimming cost V 5 bases and J 7 bases; bases outside gene matches: 14. CDR3 size: 17 residues. The CDR3 sequence: CASSLRDRGYSGQPQHF. The CDR3 nucleotides read TGTGCCAGCAGTCTCAGGGACAGGGGTTACTCAGGGCAGCCCCAGCATTTT.

The rearrangement uses TRBV7-9 and TRBJ2-3, with D uncertain. Trimming stripped 5 bases from V and 2 bases from J, with 11 bases between. CDR3 length: 14 amino acids. CDR1 SEHNR and CDR2 FQNEAQ come from the germline V gene (reference sequence). The CDR3 loop is CASSPPRNTDTQYF. CDR3 DNA sequence: TGTGCCAGCAGCCCCCCCAGGAACACAGATACGCAGTATTTT. Together with reference TRBV7-9 and TRBJ2-3, the CDR3 gives the full variable domain: DTGVSQNPRHKITKRGQNVTFRCDPISEHNRLYWYRQTLGQGPEFLTYFQNEAQLEKSRLLSDRFSAERPKGSFSTLEIQRTEQGDSAMYLCASSPPRNTDTQYFGPGTRLTVL.

The chain joins TRBV24-1 to TRBJ2-5; perhaps TRBD2 as D (6 bases). The CDR3 extends over 15 amino acids. Trimming removed 4 bases at V and 4 bases at J, with 15 bases between. The V gene's germline CDR1 is KGHDR and CDR2 SFDVKD. CDR3 DNA: TGTGCCACCAGTGAGTACTCCGGGACTCTAGAGACCCAGTACTTC. Amino acids: CATSEYSGTLETQYF.

V and J are TRBV29-1 and TRBJ1-1, with a possible D match to TRBD1 (5 bases). The CDR3 runs to 17 residues. Germline CDR1 SQVTM, CDR2 ANQGSEA. V was pared by 4 bases and J by 4 bases, with 25 bases between. CDR3 sequence reads: CSVVVPQRGEGGTEAFF. The CDR3 coding sequence is TGCAGCGTTGTTGTCCCTCAACGGGGGGAAGGTGGCACTGAAGCTTTCTTT. The full variable domain, its missing parts supplied by reference TRBV29-1 and TRBJ1-1, is SAVISQKPSRDICQRGTSLTIQCQVDSQVTMMFWYRQQPGQSLTLIATANQGSEATYESGFVIDKFPISRPNLTFSTLTVSNMSPEDSSIYLCSVVVPQRGEGGTEAFFGQGTRLTVV.

The J gene is TRBJ1-1, the V gene TRBV5-6, with 8 positions matching TRBD1. CDR3 length: 13 amino acids. Looked up from germline, CDR1 is SGHDT and CDR2 is YYEEEE. V shed 5 bases and J 7 bases; nucleotides not matched to a gene: 7. CDR3 loop: CASRLTGAGEAFF. The CDR3 DNA reads as TGTGCCAGCAGGTTGACAGGGGCGGGTGAAGCTTTCTTT.

This clonotype was picked up a small number of times. The gene calls are TRBV10-3 and TRBJ2-7; a possible D gene is TRBD2 (6 bases). Germline V gives CDR1 ENHRY, CDR2 SYGVKD. The CDR3 is made up of 15 amino acids. The V end was cut by 0 bases, the J end by 0 bases, with 9 bases between. CDR3: CAISESLAVSYEQYF. The CDR3 nucleotides read TGTGCCATCAGTGAGTCACTAGCAGTCTCCTACGAGCAGTACTTC.

This chain connects TRBV6-5 to TRBJ1-5; 7 bases match TRBD1. The CDR3 length is 13 residues. V lost 8 bases, J lost 4 bases, and 5 bases stayed unmatched. The germline V gene has CDR1 MNHEY and CDR2 SVGAGI. CDR3 nucleotides: TGTGCCAGCGGGGGACAGCATAATCAGCCCCAGCATTTT. Translated: CASGGQHNQPQHF.

The chain has TRBV12-3 or TRBV12-4 and TRBJ1-1; perhaps TRBD1 as D (6 bases). The CDR3 is made up of 16 amino acids. Trimming took 4 bases from V and 4 from J, leaving 19 bases between them. CDR3 coding DNA: TGTGCCAGCAGTTCCCCAGTGGGGGGCGAGGGCACTGAAGCTTTCTTT. Translation gives CASSSPVGGEGTEAFF.

The CDR3 reads CASSQVGGRQFF. Here the CDR3 DNA reads TGTGCCAGCAGCCAAGTCGGGGGGCGGCAGTTCTTC. The rearrangement links TRBV3-1 to TRBJ2-1; maybe TRBD2 (7 bases). The germline V and J ends were trimmed by 1 base and 12 bases, with 10 bases remaining between them. This CDR3 has 12 residues. CDR1 and CDR2 (germline): LGHDT, YNNKEL (reference sequence).

To note about this clonotype: One end of the junction varies from germline; a read error may be responsible. The chain uses TRBV6-6 and TRBJ2-7, with D possibly being TRBD1 or TRBD2 (6 bases each). The J call may not be correct, given that the DNA end is closer to TRBJ2-5. In germline, CDR1 is MNHNY, CDR2 SVGAGI (reference sequence). The CDR3 extends over 17 amino acids. The CDR3 DNA reads as TGTGCCAACAGTTACTCGGTGGGGTGGGGGGCTGAAGAGACCCAGTACTTC. Protein: CANSYSVGWGAEETQYF.

This clonotype was picked up a small number of times. The chain recombines TRBV27 with TRBJ2-3; D ambiguous. In germline, CDR1 is MNHEY, CDR2 SMNVEV (reference sequence). This CDR3 comprises 13 residues. The ends were cut back, 5 bases at V and 5 bases at J, with 11 bases in the middle. This CDR3 is CASSPREGDTQYF. Written as DNA, the CDR3 is TGTGCCAGCAGTCCAAGAGAAGGAGATACGCAGTATTTT.

This rearrangement joins TRBV4-1 to TRBJ2-5; D is ambiguous. The DNA end favors TRBJ2-7, so the J call may be wrong. From germline, CDR1 is MGHRA and CDR2 YSYEKL. The CDR3 consists of 16 residues. CDR3 in amino acids: CASSQDPPPTRYEQYF. For the CDR3, the DNA is TGCGCCAGCAGCCAAGATCCCCCTCCCACCCGTTACGAGCAGTACTTC.

This clonotype was observed a few times. The chain couples TRBV29-1 to TRBJ1-2; 8 positions agree with TRBD1. Per the germline V gene, CDR1 is SQVTM and CDR2 is ANQGSEA. With V trimmed by 8 bases and J by 8 bases, 10 bases remained unmatched. The CDR3 is 12 amino acids. CDR3 amino acids: CSLLTRGHGYTF. Written as DNA, the CDR3 is TGCAGCTTACTCACCAGGGGGCACGGCTACACCTTC.

J is TRBJ2-1 and V is TRBV20-1, with TRBD2 matching over 13 bases. The CDR3 contains 16 residues. Germline V CDR1 and CDR2: DFQATT, SNEGSKA (reference sequence). Unmatched junction bases numbered 13, after V lost 4 bases and J lost 10 bases. CDR3: CSATGTSGAQEREQFF. CDR3 coding DNA: TGCAGTGCTACCGGGACTAGCGGGGCCCAGGAACGGGAGCAGTTCTTC.

The rearrangement uses TRBV5-1 and TRBJ2-5; 9 nucleotides agree with TRBD1. Unmatched junction bases numbered 6, after V lost 3 bases and J lost 3 bases. CDR1 SGHRS and CDR2 YFSETQ come from the germline V gene. The CDR3 length is 15 residues. In DNA, the CDR3 is TGCGCCAGCAGCTCGTGGACAGGGGAAAAAGAGACCCAGTACTTC. This encodes CASSSWTGEKETQYF.

This clonotype was seen more than once but under ten times. The chain joins TRBV6-5 to TRBJ2-3; D unresolved. Germline V gene lookup returns CDR1 MNHEY and CDR2 SVGAGI. CDR3 length equals 16 residues. Trimming removed 5 bases at V and 4 bases at J, with 19 bases between. The CDR3 spells CASSQLGTVISDTQYF. CDR3 sequence (DNA): TGTGCCAGCAGTCAGTTAGGAACGGTGATTTCAGATACGCAGTATTTT.

This clonotype was detected once. The chain employs TRBV12-5 and TRBJ1-5; TRBD1 aligns across 8 bases. The germline CDR1 and CDR2 sequences are LGHNT and FRNRAP. This CDR3 has 14 amino acids. V gave up 5 bases and J gave up 8 bases; unmatched junction bases: 8. In DNA, the CDR3 is TGTGCTAGTGGTGCTCAGGGGGCCCGGGAGCCCCAGCATTTT. Translating it yields CASGAQGAREPQHF.

In its sample, this clonotype was seen a few times. V is TRBV24-1 and J is TRBJ1-5; 8 bases map to TRBD1. Germline loops: CDR1 KGHDR, CDR2 SFDVKD. Trimming took 4 bases from V and 3 from J; bases not matched to a gene: 4. The CDR3 has 15 amino acids. The chain's CDR3 is CATSDAGGPNQPQHF. CDR3 DNA sequence: TGTGCCACCAGTGACGCAGGGGGCCCCAATCAGCCCCAGCATTTT.

As to this clonotype: A junction end diverges from the germline sequence, so it may reflect a read error. This chain links TRBV5-1 with TRBJ2-7, with TRBD2 as a possible D gene (6 bases). The CDR3 is 18 amino acids. Germline V gives CDR1 SGHRS, CDR2 YFSETQ. The CDR3 loop reads CASSPRGGWALQLYERYF. For the CDR3, the DNA is TGCGCCAGCAGCCCGCGGGGCGGGTGGGCTCTACAACTCTACGAGCGGTACTTC.

The V and J genes are TRBV7-3 and TRBJ2-5, with no clear D. The germline gives CDR1 SGHTA, CDR2 FQGTGA. V was cut by 0 bases and J by 5 bases, with 7 bases left in between. The CDR3 is 13 amino acids. The CDR3 region is CASSLTPKETQYF. CDR3 nucleotides: TGTGCCAGCAGCTTAACCCCGAAGGAGACCCAGTACTTC.

Written as DNA, the CDR3 is TGTGCCAGCAGTATAGCGGGGGGGCTCTACAATGAGCAGTTCTTC. It encodes CASSIAGGLYNEQFF. This chain joins TRBV2 and TRBJ2-1; 11 positions agree with TRBD2. CDR1 SNHLY and CDR2 FYNNEI come from the germline V gene. With 5 bases clipped from V and 3 bases from J, the junction kept 3 bases outside the gene matches. This CDR3 has 15 residues. The complete variable domain, with remaining parts taken from reference TRBV2 and TRBJ2-1, reads EPEVTQTPSHQVTQMGQEVILRCVPISNHLYFYWYRQILGQKVEFLVSFYNNEISEKSEIFDDQFSVERPDGSNFTLKIRSTKLEDSAMYFCASSIAGGLYNEQFFGPGTRLTVL.

This clonotype was recorded a few times. The rearrangement uses TRBV20-1 and TRBJ1-2; the D gene is possibly TRBD1 (5 bases). Germline V lookup: CDR1 DFQATT, CDR2 SNEGSKA (reference sequence). This CDR3 region has 11 residues. CDR3 amino acids: CGRGFGGGYTF. Written as DNA, the CDR3 is TGCGGGCGGGGATTTGGGGGAGGCTACACCTTC.

The rearrangement uses TRBV7-2 and TRBJ2-1, with 13 nucleotides matching TRBD2. CDR3 length equals 15 residues. The germline V gene has CDR1 SGHTA and CDR2 FQGNSA. J lost 7 bases, V lost 8 bases, and 8 bases had no gene match. As DNA, the CDR3 is TGTGCCAGCTCCCGCGGGACTAGCGGGATGAATGAGCAGTTCTTC. It is translated as CASSRGTSGMNEQFF.

The rearrangement joins TRBV12-3 or TRBV12-4 to TRBJ2-4; D ambiguous. V was pared by 5 bases and J by 0 bases, with 17 bases between. This CDR3 spans 17 amino acids. CDR3 sequence: CASSPSGPPGAKNIQYF. CDR3 nucleotides: TGTGCCAGCAGTCCATCGGGCCCCCCAGGAGCCAAAAACATTCAGTACTTC.

The rearrangement joins TRBV6-1 to TRBJ1-1, with D unclear. V dropped 7 bases and J dropped 11 bases, with 17 bases sitting between them. The CDR3 is made up of 12 amino acids. Per the germline V gene, CDR1 is MNHNS and CDR2 is SASEGT. The CDR3 region has the DNA TGTGCCAGCACCCCATCGGACTTCGGGGCTTTCTTT. This encodes CASTPSDFGAFF.